The source of this T cell receptor beta chain is a study of patients and donors after allogeneic stem cell transplantation. V was trimmed by 3 bases and J by 1 base, leaving 6 bases between them. CDR3 size: 13 residues. CDR1 and CDR2 from the germline V gene are LNHDA and SQIVND (reference sequence). There are a few counts of this clonotype. TCRdb re-called the RT-PCR reads through MiXCR, storing one row per CDR3 protein. Of approximately 90,000 distinct CDR3 sequences listed, 4% to 5% are singletons. The V and J genes are TRBV19 and TRBJ2-5; D ambiguous. The TCR was taken from a human donor who was either an allogeneic HSCT recipient or a stem cell or donor lymphocyte infusion donor (not recorded which). It is not recorded whose cells these are; they may come from a transplant donor. Sequenced: blood, either unsorted or a sorted T cell fraction (not recorded which). This CDR3 reads CASSIRLQETQYF. Written as DNA, the CDR3 is TGTGCCAGTAGTATCCGCCTCCAAGAGACCCAGTACTTC.